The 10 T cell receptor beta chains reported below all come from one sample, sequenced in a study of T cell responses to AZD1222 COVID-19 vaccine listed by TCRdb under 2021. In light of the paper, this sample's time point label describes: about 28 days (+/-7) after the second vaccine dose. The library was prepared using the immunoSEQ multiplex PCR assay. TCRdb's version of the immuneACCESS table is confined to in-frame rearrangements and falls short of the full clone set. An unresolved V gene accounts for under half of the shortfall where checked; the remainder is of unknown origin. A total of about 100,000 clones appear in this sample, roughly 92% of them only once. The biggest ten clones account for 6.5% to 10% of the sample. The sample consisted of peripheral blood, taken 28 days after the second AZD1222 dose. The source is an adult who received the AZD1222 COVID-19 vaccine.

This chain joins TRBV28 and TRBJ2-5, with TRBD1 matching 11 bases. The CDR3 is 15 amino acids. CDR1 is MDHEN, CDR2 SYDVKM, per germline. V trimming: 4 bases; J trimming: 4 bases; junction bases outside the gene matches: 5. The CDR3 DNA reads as TGTGCCAGCAGTTGGGGACAGGGGGGAGGAGAGACCCAGTACTTC. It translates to CASSWGQGGGETQYF.

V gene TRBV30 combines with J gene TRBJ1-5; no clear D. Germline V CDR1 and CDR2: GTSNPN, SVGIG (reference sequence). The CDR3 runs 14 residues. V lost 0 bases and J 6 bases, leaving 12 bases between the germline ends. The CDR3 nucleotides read TGTGCCTGGAGTGTATCTGGTAGAGGTCAGCCCCAGCATTTT. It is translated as CAWSVSGRGQPQHF.

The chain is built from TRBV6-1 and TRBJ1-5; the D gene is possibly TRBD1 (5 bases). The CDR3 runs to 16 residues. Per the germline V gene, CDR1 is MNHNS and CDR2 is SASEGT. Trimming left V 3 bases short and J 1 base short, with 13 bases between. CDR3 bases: TGTGCCAGCAGTGAGTTGGACACGCGGAGCAATCAGCCCCAGCATTTT. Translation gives CASSELDTRSNQPQHF.

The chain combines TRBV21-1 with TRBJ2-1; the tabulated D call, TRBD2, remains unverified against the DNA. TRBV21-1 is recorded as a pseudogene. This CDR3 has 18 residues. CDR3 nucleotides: TGTGCCAGCAGCAGGGGAATAGCGGGAGGGAATACCTACAATGAGCAGTTCTTC. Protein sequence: CASSRGIAGGNTYNEQFF.

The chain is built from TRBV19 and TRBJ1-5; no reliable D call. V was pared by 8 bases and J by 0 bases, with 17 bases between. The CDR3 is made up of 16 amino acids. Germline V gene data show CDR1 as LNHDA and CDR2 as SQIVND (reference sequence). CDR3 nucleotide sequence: TGTGCCAGTCGAGTAAGGACGGGGTATAGCAATCAGCCCCAGCATTTT. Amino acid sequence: CASRVRTGYSNQPQHF. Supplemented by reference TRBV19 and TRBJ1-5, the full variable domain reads DGGITQSPKYLFRKEGQNVTLSCEQNLNHDAMYWYRQDPGQGLRLIYYSQIVNDFQKGDIAEGYSVSREKKESFPLTVTSAQKNPTAFYLCASRVRTGYSNQPQHFGDGTRLSIL.

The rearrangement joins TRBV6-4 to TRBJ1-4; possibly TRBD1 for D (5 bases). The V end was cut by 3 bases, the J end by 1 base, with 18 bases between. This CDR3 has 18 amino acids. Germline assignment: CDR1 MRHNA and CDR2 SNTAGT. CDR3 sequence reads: CASSEPKIRVKTNEKLFF. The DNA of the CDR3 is TGTGCCAGCAGTGAACCCAAGATCAGGGTGAAAACTAATGAAAAACTGTTTTTT.

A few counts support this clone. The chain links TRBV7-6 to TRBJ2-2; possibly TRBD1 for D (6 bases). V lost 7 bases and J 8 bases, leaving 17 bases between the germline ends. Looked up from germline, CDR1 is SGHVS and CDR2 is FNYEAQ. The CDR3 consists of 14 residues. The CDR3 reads CASTLRGGTGELFF. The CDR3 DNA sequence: TGTGCCAGCACCCTTAGAGGGGGTACTGGGGAGCTGTTTTTT.

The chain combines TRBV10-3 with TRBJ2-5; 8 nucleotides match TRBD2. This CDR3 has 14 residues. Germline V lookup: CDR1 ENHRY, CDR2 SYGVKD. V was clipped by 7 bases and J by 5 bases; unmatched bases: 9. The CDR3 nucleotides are TGTGCCATCACTAACCCGGGACTAGAGGAGACCCAGTACTTC. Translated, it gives CAITNPGLEETQYF.

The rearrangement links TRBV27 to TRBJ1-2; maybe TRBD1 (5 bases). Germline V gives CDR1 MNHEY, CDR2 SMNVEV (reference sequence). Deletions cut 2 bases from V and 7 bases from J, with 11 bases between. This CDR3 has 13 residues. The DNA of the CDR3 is TGTGCCAGCAGTTTAAGGGCAGGGAGTGGCTACACCTTC. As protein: CASSLRAGSGYTF.

CDR3 bases: TGCGCCAGCAGTGAGTGGACTCGCCGCACAGATACGCAGTATTTT. The encoded protein is CASSEWTRRTDTQYF. The rearrangement joins TRBV10-2 to TRBJ2-3, with D perhaps matching TRBD2 (5 bases). The CDR3 sequence is 15 residues long. V lost 1 base and J lost 1, with 9 bases in between. The germline V gene has CDR1 WSHSY and CDR2 SAAADI.